This T cell receptor (beta chain) was sequenced during a study of T-cell reconstitution after alpha-beta-depleted transplantation in children. Unique molecular identifiers tagged the TCRbeta library. Each CDR3 protein gets one entry after TCRdb re-called the PCR reads with MiXCR. The sample lists more than 85,000 distinct CDR3 sequences, around 7.8% seen once, with 16% in the top ten. On this clonotype: The antigen remains undetermined.

The CDR3 is 13 residues long. The germline CDR1 and CDR2 sequences are DFQATT and SNEGSKA (reference sequence). The V and J ends lost 5 bases and 11 bases, in that order; junction bases with no gene match: 13. Study-wide findings and caveats: Expanded clones from the graft, numbering several hundred, reportedly supplied alpha-beta T cells about two months after transplant.

Source: PBMCs, taken before TCRalphabeta/CD19-depleted stem cell transplant. The V and J genes are TRBV20-1 and TRBJ1-1; 8 nucleotides match TRBD1. This TCR was recovered from a boy aged 2-9 years with acute lymphoblastic leukemia, due to receive a stem cell transplant. CDR3 nucleotides: TGCAGTGCTCTCCACGCGGACAGGGTAACGGCTTTCTTT. It encodes CSALHADRVTAFF.